The sequence of this T cell receptor beta chain was determined in a study of OX40 agonist ivuxolimab in advanced cancers. Background on the study: The dose of intravenous ivuxolimab that patients received every 2 weeks ranged from 0.01 to 10 mg/kg.

Generated by immunoSEQ multiplex PCR, the TCRdb table keeps only in-frame clones and is missing some. Found here are 67,000 or so clones, about 88% of them singletons; the top ten hold around 1%. The CDR3 contains 16 residues. The V segment lost 5 bases and the J segment 2 bases; nucleotides outside the gene matches: 4. Germline-derived CDR1 and CDR2 are MGHRA and YSYEKL. The source material was CD4+ or CD8+ T cells sorted from blood, sampled in a trial of the OX40 agonist ivuxolimab. The V gene is TRBV4-1, the J gene TRBJ2-1, with 12 bases matching TRBD2. This clonotype was sampled from an adult with an advanced solid tumor such as melanoma, head and neck, liver or kidney cancer. The CDR3 here is CASSSWTSGAYNEQFF. The CDR3 DNA reads as TGCGCCAGCAGCTCCTGGACTAGCGGGGCCTACAATGAGCAGTTCTTC.